Each of the 14 T cell receptor beta chains below was sequenced from the same sample in a study of T cells after posttransplantation cyclophosphamide. The repertoire was sequenced with immunoSEQ multiplex PCR; TCRdb's copy has only in-frame clones and lacks some. The profile covers 20,000 to 25,000 clones, with around 73% appearing a single time and 0.65% to 0.75% taken by the ten largest. The specimen was memory CD4+ T cells sorted from PBMCs. These receptors were collected from a woman aged 55-70 years in good health, CMV-negative, and a related stem cell transplant donor.

J is TRBJ1-1 and V is TRBV19; TRBD1 agrees at 7 bases. J gave up 2 bases and V 8 bases, and 5 bases lay outside the gene matches. Per germline, CDR1 LNHDA and CDR2 SQIVND (reference sequence). The CDR3 runs 13 residues. CDR3 sequence: CASRRGLNTEAFF. DNA of the CDR3: TGTGCCAGTCGAAGGGGGCTTAACACTGAAGCTTTCTTT.

The CDR3 is CGIIPGGQFF. The CDR3 nucleotides read TGTGGTATAATCCCTGGAGGGCAGTTCTTC. The chain combines TRBV2 with TRBJ2-1; weak D call: TRBD2 (5 bases). This CDR3 spans 10 amino acids. CDR1 and CDR2 (germline): SNHLY, FYNNEI. Full variable domain (remainder filled in from reference TRBV2 and TRBJ2-1): EPEVTQTPSHQVTQMGQEVILRCVPISNHLYFYWYRQILGQKVEFLVSFYNNEISEKSEIFDDQFSVERPDGSNFTLKIRSTKLEDSAMYFCGIIPGGQFFGPGTRLTVL.

The chain carries TRBV28 and TRBJ2-7; 9 bases map to TRBD1. CDR3 length: 12 residues. V lost 9 bases, J lost 5 bases, and 5 bases stayed unmatched. The V gene's germline CDR1 is MDHEN and CDR2 SYDVKM. The CDR3 protein is CASGTGYHEQYF. The CDR3 DNA sequence: TGTGCCAGTGGGACAGGGTACCACGAGCAGTACTTC.

The V call is TRBV7-9, the J call TRBJ1-5; D may be TRBD1 (5 bases). The V end was cut by 4 bases, the J end by 3 bases, with 10 bases between. Germline V gene lookup returns CDR1 SEHNR and CDR2 FQNEAQ (reference sequence). CDR3 length equals 14 residues. Written as DNA, the CDR3 is TGTGCCAGCAGCTCGCAGGGAACCAATCAGCCCCAGCATTTT. Translated, it gives CASSSQGTNQPQHF.

The genes are TRBV19 and TRBJ2-5, with TRBD2 identical over 7 bases. After removal of 4 bases from V and 4 bases from J, the junction contained 6 bases not matched to a gene. In germline, CDR1 is LNHDA, CDR2 SQIVND (reference sequence). The CDR3 is made up of 14 amino acids. CDR3 nucleotides: TGTGCCAGTAGTAGGGTCTGGGAGGGAGAGACCCAGTACTTC. Encoded protein: CASSRVWEGETQYF.

The chain recombines TRBV7-9 with TRBJ2-2; D uncertain. The CDR3 length is 16 residues. The germline CDR1 and CDR2 sequences are SEHNR and FQNEAQ (reference sequence). V dropped 2 bases and J dropped 0 bases, with 10 bases sitting between them. The CDR3 DNA sequence: TGTGCCAGCAGCTTAATGCGGATATCGAACACCGGGGAGCTGTTTTTT. Amino acids: CASSLMRISNTGELFF.

The chain recombines TRBV23-1 with TRBJ2-7; 7 bases map to TRBD1. TRBV23-1 is an ORF; its function is uncertain. After removal of 6 bases from V and 0 bases from J, the junction contained 5 bases not matched to a gene. The CDR3 consists of 14 residues. CDR3 region: CASRWDRSSYEQYF. In DNA form, the CDR3 reads TGCGCCAGCAGATGGGACAGAAGCTCCTACGAGCAGTACTTC.

CDR3 DNA sequence: TGTGCCAGCAGTCCGGGTCGAATCTATGGCTACACCTTC. This encodes CASSPGRIYGYTF. V gene TRBV6-5 combines with J gene TRBJ1-2, with D unresolved. The length of the CDR3 is 13 residues. V was pared by 5 bases and J by 4 bases, with 11 bases between. Germline V gene lookup returns CDR1 MNHEY and CDR2 SVGAGI.

The rearrangement joins TRBV6-5 to TRBJ2-7; no clear D gene. The V end lost 5 bases, the J end lost 0 bases, and 14 bases lay between the germline ends. Germline lookup yields CDR1 MNHEY and CDR2 SVGAGI. This CDR3 has 15 amino acids. The CDR3 coding sequence is TGTGCCAGCAGTCCCGCCTTATCGAGCTCCTACGAGCAGTACTTC. This gives the protein CASSPALSSSYEQYF.

The chain uses TRBV15 and TRBJ2-5; tentative D call: TRBD1 (5 bases). V lost 0 bases to trimming and J lost 5 bases, with 10 bases between them. The CDR3 runs 14 residues. In germline, CDR1 is LNHNV, CDR2 YYDKDF (reference sequence). CDR3 sequence reads: CATSRDLKGETQYF. Here the CDR3 DNA reads TGTGCCACCAGCAGAGATCTAAAGGGGGAGACCCAGTACTTC.

This chain links TRBV5-3 with TRBJ1-6; D perhaps matches TRBD1 (6 bases). TRBV5-3 is identified as an open reading frame with a role that is uncertain. The CDR3 extends over 14 amino acids. V was trimmed by 4 bases and J by 7 bases, leaving 12 bases between them. The CDR3 loop is CARSGGAKNSPLHF. The CDR3 DNA reads as TGTGCCAGAAGCGGGGGCGCGAAAAATTCACCCCTCCACTTT.

This clone was counted only a few times. The chain has TRBV2 and TRBJ1-2; possible D gene TRBD1, 6 bases. The CDR3 length is 13 residues. Per the germline V gene, CDR1 is SNHLY and CDR2 is FYNNEI. Trimming removed 6 bases at V and 7 bases at J, with 15 bases between. The CDR3 is CASSFDRRAGYTF. The CDR3 bases are TGTGCCAGCAGCTTCGACAGGCGCGCTGGCTACACCTTC.

This chain connects TRBV10-3 to TRBJ2-1; 8 nucleotides agree with TRBD2. The V gene's germline CDR1 is ENHRY and CDR2 SYGVKD. The CDR3 is 17 residues long. V lost 0 bases and J lost 0; bases outside the gene matches: 4. CDR3 coding DNA: TGTGCCATCAGTGAGTCCTTAACTAGCGGCTCCTACAATGAGCAGTTCTTC. Amino acids: CAISESLTSGSYNEQFF.

CDR3 in DNA: TGTGCCAGCAGCTTGGGGGTTAGCGGGAGACTTGGTGAGCAGTTCTTC. Translated, it gives CASSLGVSGRLGEQFF. J is TRBJ2-1 and V is TRBV5-6; 9 nucleotides match TRBD2. CDR3 length equals 16 residues. CDR1 is SGHDT, CDR2 YYEEEE, per germline. Trimming cost V 0 bases and J 9 bases; bases outside gene matches: 10.